A selection of T cell receptor beta chains follows, all from one sample in a study of T cells after posttransplantation cyclophosphamide. Assay: immunoSEQ multiplex PCR; the TCRdb copy retains only in-frame clones and omits some. The sample includes 21,000 or so clones, approximately 98% of them seen just once. The specimen sequenced was naive CD8+ T cells sorted from PBMCs. These receptors all come from a middle-aged man in good health, CMV-negative, and a related stem cell transplant donor. CDR3s include the opening cysteine and the closing phenylalanine or tryptophan. The D gene is left open where the match is weak. Clone size is not always given. Where it is, it says once, few, many or a class for expanded clones.

>-|TRBJ2-2|-|TRBV7-9
CASSPAVTGELFF
TGTGCCAGCAGCCCCGCAGTCACCGGGGAGCTGTTTTTT
>-|TRBJ2-2|TRBD2|TRBV27
CASRGLAVNTGELFF
TGTGCCAGCAGAGGACTAGCGGTTAACACCGGGGAGCTGTTTTTT
>once|TRBJ1-3|-|TRBV7-9
CASTRNEDGNTIYF
TGTGCCAGCACTCGAAACGAGGATGGAAACACCATATATTTT
>-|TRBJ1-1|-|TRBV27
CASSLGGGAEAFF
TGTGCCAGCAGTTTAGGAGGGGGGGCTGAAGCTTTCTTT
>-|TRBJ2-7|-|TRBV2
CASSDGRETYEQYF
TGTGCCAGCAGTGATGGACGGGAAACCTACGAGCAGTACTTC
>-|TRBJ2-7|-|TRBV28
CASSLIGVPHQYF
TGTGCCAGCAGTTTAATCGGAGTTCCGCACCAGTACTTC
>-|TRBJ2-1|-|TRBV9
CASSVGFASRNEQFF
TGTGCCAGCAGCGTAGGGTTTGCATCCCGGAATGAGCAGTTCTTC
>-|TRBJ1-2|TRBD1|TRBV11-2
CASSLSPGQGNPNYGYTF
TGTGCCAGCAGCTTATCTCCGGGACAGGGTAACCCTAACTATGGCTACACCTTC
>-|TRBJ2-7|TRBD1|TRBV27
CASSPGTDISEQYF
TGTGCCAGCAGCCCCGGGACAGACATCTCCGAGCAGTACTTC
>-|TRBJ2-1|-|TRBV6-6
CASSYRGARNEQFF
TGTGCCAGCAGTTACCGCGGAGCTCGAAATGAGCAGTTCTTC
>-|TRBJ2-7|-|TRBV28
CASRLPIGGQTYEQYF
TGTGCCAGCCGACTCCCAATTGGAGGACAGACCTACGAGCAGTACTTC
>-|TRBJ2-3|-|TRBV7-9
CASSPPPTGDSTDTQYF
TGTGCCAGCAGCCCACCCCCTACGGGAGATAGCACAGATACGCAGTATTTT
>-|TRBJ2-7|-|TRBV9
CASSVGEGDEQYF
TGTGCCAGCAGCGTAGGCGAGGGTGACGAGCAGTACTTC
>-|TRBJ1-2|TRBD1|TRBV27
CASRYDSDRDDGYTF
TGTGCCAGCAGATATGACAGTGACAGGGACGATGGCTACACCTTC
>-|TRBJ1-4|-|TRBV6-5
CASSPSEVPNEKLFF
TGTGCCAGCAGTCCCTCGGAGGTCCCAAATGAAAAACTGTTTTTT
>-|TRBJ2-2|-|TRBV6-4
CASSSSSVNTGELFF
TGTGCCAGCTCCTCATCTAGCGTTAACACCGGGGAGCTGTTTTTT